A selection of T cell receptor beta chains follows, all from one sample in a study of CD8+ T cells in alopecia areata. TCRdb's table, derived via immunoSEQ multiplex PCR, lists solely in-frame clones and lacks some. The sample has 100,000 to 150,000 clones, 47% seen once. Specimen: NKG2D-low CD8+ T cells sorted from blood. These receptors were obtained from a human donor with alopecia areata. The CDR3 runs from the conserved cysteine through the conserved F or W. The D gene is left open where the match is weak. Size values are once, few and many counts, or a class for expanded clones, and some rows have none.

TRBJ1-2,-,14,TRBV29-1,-,TGCAGCGTTGAAGAGGGCAGGGAGGTGGGGGGCTACACCTTC,CSVEEGREVGGYTF
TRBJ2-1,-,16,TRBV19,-,TGTGCCAGTAGTATAGTTATTTTGACAGGCCCCAATGAGCAGTTCTTC,CASSIVILTGPNEQFF
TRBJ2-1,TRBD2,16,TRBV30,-,TGTGCCTGGAGCGGGTTAGCTAGCGGGAAATACAATGAGCAGTTCTTC,CAWSGLASGKYNEQFF
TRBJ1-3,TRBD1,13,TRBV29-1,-,TGCAGCGTTACCGGGACAGGGGAAAACACCATATATTTT,CSVTGTGENTIYF
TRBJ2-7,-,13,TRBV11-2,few,TGTGCCAGCAGCTTTATAGGGGCGGAGAAATCGTACTTC,CASSFIGAEKSYF
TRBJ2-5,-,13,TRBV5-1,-,TGCGCCAGCAGCGAGCGGCCCGAAGAGACCCAGTACTTC,CASSERPEETQYF
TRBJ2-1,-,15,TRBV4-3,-,TGCGCCAGCAGCCAAGCCCTCAGCTCCTACAATGAGCAGTTCTTC,CASSQALSSYNEQFF
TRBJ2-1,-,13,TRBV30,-,TGTGCCTGGAGTGTAACCTACTACAATGAGCAGTTCTTC,CAWSVTYYNEQFF
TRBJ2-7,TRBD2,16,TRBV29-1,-,TGCAGCGTTCGCCAACCGGGAGGGCCCGAAGGTCTCGAGCAGTACTTC,CSVRQPGGPEGLEQYF
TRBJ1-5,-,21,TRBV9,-,TGTGCCAGCAGCGCCACCAAAGAAAGGGATTGGGAGCGACATAGCAATCAGCCCCAGCATTTT,CASSATKERDWERHSNQPQHF
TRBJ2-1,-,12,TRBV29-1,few,TGCAGCGTTGAAGATATAGGGAATGAGCAGTTCTTC,CSVEDIGNEQFF
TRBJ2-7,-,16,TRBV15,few,TGTGCCACCAGCAGAGTCCCAGCGAAACCCAATTACGAGCAGTACTTC,CATSRVPAKPNYEQYF
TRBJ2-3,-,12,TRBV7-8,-,TGTGCCAGCAGCTTACGTGTTGATACGCAGTATTTT,CASSLRVDTQYF
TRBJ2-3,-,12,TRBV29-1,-,TGCAGCACTGTAGAAAGTGGGGATACGCAGTATTTT,CSTVESGDTQYF
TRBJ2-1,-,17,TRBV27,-,TGTGCCAGCAGTTTAACAAAAGACGGATACCCCCACAATGAGCAGTTCTTC,CASSLTKDGYPHNEQFF
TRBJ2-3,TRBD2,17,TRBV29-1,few,TGCAGCGTTGAAGATCCGAAAGCGGGAGTGGGGACAGATACGCAGTATTTT,CSVEDPKAGVGTDTQYF
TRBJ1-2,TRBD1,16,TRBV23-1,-,TGCGCCGTCTCTTGCCCCTTGAGACAGGGGGGATATGGCTACACCTTC,CAVSCPLRQGGYGYTF
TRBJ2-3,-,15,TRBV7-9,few,TGTGCCAGCAGCTTGGTACAGGGAGACACAGATACGCAGTATTTT,CASSLVQGDTDTQYF
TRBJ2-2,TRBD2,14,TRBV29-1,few,TGCAGCGTGATAGCGGGAGGGCCGGCCGGGGAGCTGTTTTTT,CSVIAGGPAGELFF
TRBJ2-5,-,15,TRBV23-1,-,TGCGCCAGCAGTCCGAAGAGAGGGAACAGAGAGACCCAGTACTTC,CASSPKRGNRETQYF